This T cell receptor (beta chain) stems from a study of cytomegalovirus exposure and HLA in healthy donors. The study, taken as a whole, reports: There were several of the most significant clusters that appeared linked to common viral pathogens in a later analysis. Prior analysis indicated that the majority of TCR beta V segments exhibited productivity approximately 87% or approximately 30% of the time.

Primers for the PCR totalled 60 Vbeta and 13 Jbeta. Assay: immunoSEQ multiplex PCR; the TCRdb copy retains only in-frame clones and omits some. The table shows roughly 34,000 clones, with roughly 80% occurring only once. Each donor was healthy, and each was a bone marrow donor. CDR1 and CDR2 from the germline V gene are MDHEN and SYDVKM. The CDR3 covers 14 residues. The V gene lost 3 bases and the J gene lost 4 bases, with 13 bases spanning the gap. As for this clone: The antigen remains unidentified.

This receptor was taken from a male donor in good health and CMV-seronegative. This sequence joins TRBV28 and TRBJ2-7, with D possibly matching TRBD1 (5 bases). Material for sequencing was PBMCs. In nucleotides, the CDR3 is TGTGCCAGCAGTTTCGTCAGGGCGAGGTACGAGCAGTACTTC. Protein: CASSFVRARYEQYF. The full variable domain, with the rest looked up from reference TRBV28 and TRBJ2-7, is DVKVTQSSRYLVKRTGEKVFLECVQDMDHENMFWYRQDPGLGLRLIYFSYDVKMKEKGDIPEGYSVSREKKERFSLILESASTNQTSMYLCASSFVRARYEQYFGPGTRLTVT.